This T cell receptor (beta chain) was identified during a study of cytomegalovirus exposure and HLA in healthy donors. Primers for the PCR totalled 60 Vbeta and 13 Jbeta. Under the authors' procedure: A follow-up analysis tallied about 80 million unique TCR beta chains, roughly 9.9 million shared. Some clones are missing from TCRdb's copy, which holds only in-frame ones; the method was immunoSEQ multiplex PCR. That table furnishes V, J and clone size, whereas the DNA furnished D and trimming. There are around 200,000 clones in the sample; around four fifths occur only once, and around 1.7% lies in the top ten. The CDR3 is 14 residues long. Looked up from germline, CDR1 is SGHVS and CDR2 is FQNEAQ. The V end lost 2 bases, the J end lost 0 bases, and 5 bases lay between the germline ends.

The receptor was isolated from a man aged 50-59 years in good health and CMV-seronegative. The chain links TRBV7-8 to TRBJ1-3; unclear D gene. Sequenced input: PBMCs. The CDR3 spells CASSLRDSGNTIYF. The CDR3 DNA is TGTGCCAGCAGCTTACGGGACTCTGGAAACACCATATATTTT.